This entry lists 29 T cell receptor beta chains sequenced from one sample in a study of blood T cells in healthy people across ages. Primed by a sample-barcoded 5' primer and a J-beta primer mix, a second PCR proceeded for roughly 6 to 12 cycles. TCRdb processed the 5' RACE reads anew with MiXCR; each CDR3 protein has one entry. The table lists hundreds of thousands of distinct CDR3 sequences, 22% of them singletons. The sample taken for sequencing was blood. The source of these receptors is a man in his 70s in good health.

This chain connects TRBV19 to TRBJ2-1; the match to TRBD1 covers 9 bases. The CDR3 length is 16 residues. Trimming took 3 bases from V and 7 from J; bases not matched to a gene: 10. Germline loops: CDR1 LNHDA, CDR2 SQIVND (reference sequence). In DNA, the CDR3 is TGTGCCAGTAGTATTACAGGGACAGGGCTAGGTAATGAGCAGTTCTTC. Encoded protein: CASSITGTGLGNEQFF. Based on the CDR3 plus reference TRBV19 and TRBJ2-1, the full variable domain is DGGITQSPKYLFRKEGQNVTLSCEQNLNHDAMYWYRQDPGQGLRLIYYSQIVNDFQKGDIAEGYSVSREKKESFPLTVTSAQKNPTAFYLCASSITGTGLGNEQFFGPGTRLTVL.

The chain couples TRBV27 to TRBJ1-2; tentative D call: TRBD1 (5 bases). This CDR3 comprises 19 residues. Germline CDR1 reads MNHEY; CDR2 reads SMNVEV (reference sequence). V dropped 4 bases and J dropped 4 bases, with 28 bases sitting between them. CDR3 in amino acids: CASSSRLPLRGGVPYGYTF. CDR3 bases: TGTGCCAGCAGTTCCCGACTACCCTTAAGGGGTGGGGTCCCCTATGGCTACACCTTC.

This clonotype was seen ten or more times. In nucleotides, the CDR3 is TGTGCCAGCAGTGAACCGGAATCGTCAACTAGCGGGGTACCCGAAATCTACAATGAGCAGTTCTTC. This gives the protein CASSEPESSTSGVPEIYNEQFF. V gene TRBV6-1 combines with J gene TRBJ2-1, with 10 bases fitting TRBD2. V shed 2 bases, J shed 3 bases, and the junction held 22 bases outside the gene matches. CDR1 MNHNS and CDR2 SASEGT come from the germline V gene. This CDR3 comprises 22 residues.

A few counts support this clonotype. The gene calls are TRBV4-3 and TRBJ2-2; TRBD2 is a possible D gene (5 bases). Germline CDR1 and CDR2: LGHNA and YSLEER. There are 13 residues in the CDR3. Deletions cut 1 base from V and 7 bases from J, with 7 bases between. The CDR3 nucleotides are TGCGCCAGCAGCCAAGGGGAGATCGGGGAGCTGTTTTTT. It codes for CASSQGEIGELFF.

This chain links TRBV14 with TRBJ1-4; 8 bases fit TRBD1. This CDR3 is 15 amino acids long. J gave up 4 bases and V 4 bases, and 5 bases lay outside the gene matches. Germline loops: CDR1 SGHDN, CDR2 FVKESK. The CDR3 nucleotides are TGTGCCAGCAGCCGTTGGACAGGGTATAATGAAAAACTGTTTTTT. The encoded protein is CASSRWTGYNEKLFF.

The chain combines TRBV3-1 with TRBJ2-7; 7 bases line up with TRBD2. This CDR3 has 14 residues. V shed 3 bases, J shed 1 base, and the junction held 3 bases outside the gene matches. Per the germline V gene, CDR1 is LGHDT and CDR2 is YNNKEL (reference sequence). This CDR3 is CASSHRGGSYEQYF. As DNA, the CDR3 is TGTGCCAGCAGCCACCGCGGGGGATCCTACGAGCAGTACTTC.

The CDR3, as DNA: TGCAGTGCTAGTCCCACCGGGACTAGCGGGAGAATGGAAGAGACCCAGTACTTC. Translating gives CSASPTGTSGRMEETQYF. The rearrangement uses TRBV20-1 and TRBJ2-5, with TRBD2 matching over 14 bases. Germline CDR1 and CDR2: DFQATT and SNEGSKA (reference sequence). The junction had 12 bases not matched to a gene; V was cut back by 3 bases and J by 3 bases. The CDR3 is 18 residues long.

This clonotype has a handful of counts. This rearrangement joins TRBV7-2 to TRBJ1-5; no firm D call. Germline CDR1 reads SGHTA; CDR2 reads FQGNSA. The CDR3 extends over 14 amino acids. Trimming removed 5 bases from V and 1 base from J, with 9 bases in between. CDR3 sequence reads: CASSQTPSNQPQHF. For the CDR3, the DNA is TGTGCCAGCAGCCAGACCCCAAGCAATCAGCCCCAGCATTTT.

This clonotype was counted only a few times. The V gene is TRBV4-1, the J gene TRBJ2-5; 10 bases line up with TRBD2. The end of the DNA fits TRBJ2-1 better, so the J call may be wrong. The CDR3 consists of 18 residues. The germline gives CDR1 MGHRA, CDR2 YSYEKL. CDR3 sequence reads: CASSQDLGAGGFIYEQFF. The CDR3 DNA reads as TGCGCCAGCAGCCAAGACCTGGGAGCGGGGGGGTTTATATATGAGCAGTTCTTC.

The CDR3 is CSVEGGENIQYF. The CDR3 DNA is TGCAGCGTTGAAGGGGGTGAGAACATTCAGTACTTC. This chain links TRBV29-1 with TRBJ2-4; no clear D. Germline CDR1 reads SQVTM; CDR2 reads ANQGSEA. This CDR3 is 12 amino acids long. V was clipped by 1 base and J by 7 bases, with 8 bases between them.

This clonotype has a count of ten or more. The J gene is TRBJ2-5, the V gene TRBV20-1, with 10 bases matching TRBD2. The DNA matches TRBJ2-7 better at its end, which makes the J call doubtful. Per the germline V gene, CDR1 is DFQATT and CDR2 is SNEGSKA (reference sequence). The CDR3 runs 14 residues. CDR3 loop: CSARKLAGLDEQYF. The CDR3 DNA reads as TGCAGTGCTAGAAAACTAGCGGGGCTGGACGAGCAGTACTTC.

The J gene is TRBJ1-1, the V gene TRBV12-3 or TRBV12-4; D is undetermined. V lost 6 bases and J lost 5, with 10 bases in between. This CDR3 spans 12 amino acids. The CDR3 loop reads CASREPGTEAFF. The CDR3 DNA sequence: TGTGCCAGCAGAGAACCTGGGACTGAAGCTTTCTTT.

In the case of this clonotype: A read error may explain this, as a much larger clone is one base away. This CDR3 reads CASRLAGVSTSGEPFF. CDR3 DNA sequence: TGTGCCAGCAGGCTGGCTGGGGTTAGCACCTCCGGGGAGCCGTTTTTT. The rearrangement uses TRBV7-2 and TRBJ2-2; tentative D call: TRBD2 (5 bases). CDR3 length: 16 residues. CDR1 is SGHTA, CDR2 FQGNSA, per germline. The complete variable domain, with remaining parts taken from reference TRBV7-2 and TRBJ2-2, reads GAGVSQSPSNKVTEKGKDVELRCDPISGHTALYWYRQSLGQGLEFLIYFQGNSAPDKSGLPSDRFSAERTGGSVSTLTIQRTQQEDSAVYLCASRLAGVSTSGEPFFGEGSRLTVL.

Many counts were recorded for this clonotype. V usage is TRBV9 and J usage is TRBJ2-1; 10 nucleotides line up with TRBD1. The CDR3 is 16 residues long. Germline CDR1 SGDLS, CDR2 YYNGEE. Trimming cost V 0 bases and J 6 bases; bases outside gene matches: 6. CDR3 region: CASSVAIGTGVNEQFF. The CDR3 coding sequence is TGTGCCAGCAGCGTAGCTATTGGGACAGGGGTCAATGAGCAGTTCTTC.

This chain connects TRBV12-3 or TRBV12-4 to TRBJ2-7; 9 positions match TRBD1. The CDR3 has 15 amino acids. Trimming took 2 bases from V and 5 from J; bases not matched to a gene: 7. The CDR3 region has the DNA TGTGCCAGCAGTTTATCGGGACAGGGTCTAGACGAGCAGTACTTC. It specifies CASSLSGQGLDEQYF.

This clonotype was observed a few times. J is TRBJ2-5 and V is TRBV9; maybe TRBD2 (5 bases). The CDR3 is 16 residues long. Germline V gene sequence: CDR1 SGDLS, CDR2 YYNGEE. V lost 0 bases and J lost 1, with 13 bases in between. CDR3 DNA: TGTGCCAGCAGCGTAGCTCCCTTGGGGAGCCAAGAGACCCAGTACTTC. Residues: CASSVAPLGSQETQYF.

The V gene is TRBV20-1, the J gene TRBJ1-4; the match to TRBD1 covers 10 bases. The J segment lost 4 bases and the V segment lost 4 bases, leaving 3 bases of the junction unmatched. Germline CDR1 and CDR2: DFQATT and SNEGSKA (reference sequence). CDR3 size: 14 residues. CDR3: CSATRTGGNEKLFF. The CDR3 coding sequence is TGCAGTGCTACCCGGACAGGGGGTAATGAAAAACTGTTTTTT.

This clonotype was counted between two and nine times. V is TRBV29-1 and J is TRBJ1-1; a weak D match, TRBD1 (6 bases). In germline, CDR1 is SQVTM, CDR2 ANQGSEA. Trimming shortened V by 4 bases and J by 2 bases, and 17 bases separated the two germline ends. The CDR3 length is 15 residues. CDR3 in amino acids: CSVVRGSSTNTEAFF. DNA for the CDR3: TGCAGCGTTGTTAGGGGGAGTTCGACCAACACTGAAGCTTTCTTT. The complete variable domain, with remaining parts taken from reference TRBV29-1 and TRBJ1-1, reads SAVISQKPSRDICQRGTSLTIQCQVDSQVTMMFWYRQQPGQSLTLIATANQGSEATYESGFVIDKFPISRPNLTFSTLTVSNMSPEDSSIYLCSVVRGSSTNTEAFFGQGTRLTVV.

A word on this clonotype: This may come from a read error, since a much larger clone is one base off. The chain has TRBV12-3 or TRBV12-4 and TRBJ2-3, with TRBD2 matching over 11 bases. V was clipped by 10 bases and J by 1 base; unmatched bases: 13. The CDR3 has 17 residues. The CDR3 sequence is CANSQGLAGLGTDTQYF. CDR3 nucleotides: TGTGCCAACAGCCAAGGACTAGCGGGCTTAGGCACAGATACGCAGTATTTT.

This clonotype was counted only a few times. The CDR3: CASSQLTGGVDGYTF. DNA for the CDR3: TGTGCCAGCAGCCAATTGACAGGGGGAGTGGATGGCTACACCTTC. The chain links TRBV14 to TRBJ1-2; 9 nucleotides agree with TRBD1. The CDR3 loop spans 15 amino acids. J gave up 6 bases and V 2 bases, and 7 bases lay outside the gene matches. Germline-derived CDR1 and CDR2 are SGHDN and FVKESK. The full variable domain, rest sourced from reference TRBV14 and TRBJ1-2, is EAGVTQFPSHSVIEKGQTVTLRCDPISGHDNLYWYRRVMGKEIKFLLHFVKESKQDESGMPNNRFLAERTGGTYSTLKVQPAELEDSGVYFCASSQLTGGVDGYTFGSGTRLTVV.

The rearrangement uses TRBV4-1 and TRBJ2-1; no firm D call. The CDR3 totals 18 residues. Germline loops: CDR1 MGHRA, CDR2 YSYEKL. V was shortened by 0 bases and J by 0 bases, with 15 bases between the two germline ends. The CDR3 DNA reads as TGCGCCAGCAGCCAAGACCTCAGACGGCGAAGCTCCTACAATGAGCAGTTCTTC. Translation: CASSQDLRRRSSYNEQFF.

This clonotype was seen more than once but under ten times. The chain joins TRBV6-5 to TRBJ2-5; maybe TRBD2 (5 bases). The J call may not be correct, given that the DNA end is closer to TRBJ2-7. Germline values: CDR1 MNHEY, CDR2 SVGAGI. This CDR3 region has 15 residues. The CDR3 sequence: CASSYSTNGVYEQYF. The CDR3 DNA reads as TGTGCCAGCAGTTACTCGACTAACGGAGTTTACGAGCAGTACTTC.

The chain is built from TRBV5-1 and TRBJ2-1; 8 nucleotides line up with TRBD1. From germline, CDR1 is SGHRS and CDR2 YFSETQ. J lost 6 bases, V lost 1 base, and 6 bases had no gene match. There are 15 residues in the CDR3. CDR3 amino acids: CASSLRQGAFNEQFF. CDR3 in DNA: TGCGCCAGCAGCTTGCGCCAGGGGGCTTTCAATGAGCAGTTCTTC.

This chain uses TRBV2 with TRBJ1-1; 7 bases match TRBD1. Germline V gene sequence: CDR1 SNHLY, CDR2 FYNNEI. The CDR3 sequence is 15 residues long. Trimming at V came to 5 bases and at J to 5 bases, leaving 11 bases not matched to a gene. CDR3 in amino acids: CASSSGTAVGTEAFF. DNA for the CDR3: TGTGCCAGCAGTTCCGGGACAGCCGTGGGGACTGAAGCTTTCTTT.

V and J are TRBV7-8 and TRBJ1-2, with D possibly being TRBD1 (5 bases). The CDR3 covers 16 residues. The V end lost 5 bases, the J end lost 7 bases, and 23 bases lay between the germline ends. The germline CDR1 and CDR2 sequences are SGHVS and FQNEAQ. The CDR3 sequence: CASSHRDALKGVGYTF. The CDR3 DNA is TGTGCCAGCAGCCACCGGGACGCTCTAAAGGGTGTTGGCTACACCTTC.

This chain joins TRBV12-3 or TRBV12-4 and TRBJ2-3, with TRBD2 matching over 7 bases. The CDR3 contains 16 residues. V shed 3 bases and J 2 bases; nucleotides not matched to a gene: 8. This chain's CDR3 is CASSFGASGYTDTQYF. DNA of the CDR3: TGTGCCAGCAGTTTTGGCGCTAGCGGATACACAGATACGCAGTATTTT.

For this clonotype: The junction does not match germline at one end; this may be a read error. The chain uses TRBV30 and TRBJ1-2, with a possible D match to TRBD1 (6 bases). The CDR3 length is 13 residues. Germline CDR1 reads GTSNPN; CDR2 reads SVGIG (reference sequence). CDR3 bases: TGTGCCAACCGGGGGGCAGGTTTCTCTGGCTGCACCTTC. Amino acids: CANRGAGFSGCTF. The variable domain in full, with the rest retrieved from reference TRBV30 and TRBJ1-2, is SQTIHQWPATLVQPVGSPLSLECTVEGTSNPNLYWYRQAAGRGLQLLFYSVGIGQISSEVPQNLSASRPQDRQFILSSKKLLLSDSGFYLCANRGAGFSGCTFGSGTRLTVV.

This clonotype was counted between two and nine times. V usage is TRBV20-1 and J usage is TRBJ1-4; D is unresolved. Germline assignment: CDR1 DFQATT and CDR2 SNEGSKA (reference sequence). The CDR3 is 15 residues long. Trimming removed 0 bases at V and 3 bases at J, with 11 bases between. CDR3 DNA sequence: TGCAGTGCTAGAGAATCACTAGCAGCTAATGAAAAACTGTTTTTT. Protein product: CSARESLAANEKLFF.

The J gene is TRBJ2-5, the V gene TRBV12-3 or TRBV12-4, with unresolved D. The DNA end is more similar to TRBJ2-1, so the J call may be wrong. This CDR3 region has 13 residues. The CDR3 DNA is TGTGCCAGCAGTTTGAATGTCATCGGGGAGCAGTTCTTC. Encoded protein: CASSLNVIGEQFF.